This T cell receptor (beta chain) comes out of a study of T cell responses to AZD1222 COVID-19 vaccine. Regarding the study as a whole: Females made up more of the donors, who were largely white British, and clonal diversity may have come out too low. Rises in breadth and depth of Spike-specific TCRs came after two AZD1222 doses.

This clone was seen a single time. Its antigen is currently unknown. Using immunoSEQ multiplex PCR, the repertoire was profiled, and TCRdb retains in-frame clones only, with some absent. The table has 85,000 to 120,000 clones, about 90% seen once. Germline V lookup: CDR1 SNHLY, CDR2 FYNNEI. Trimming shortened V by 3 bases and J by 6 bases, and 12 bases separated the two germline ends. The CDR3 has 13 residues. This chain links TRBV2 with TRBJ2-7; D is possibly TRBD1 or TRBD2 (5 bases each). The receptor was isolated from an adult who received the AZD1222 COVID-19 vaccine. The input for sequencing was peripheral blood, taken 28 days after the second AZD1222 dose. The CDR3 loop reads CASSEGTLFEQYF. CDR3 nucleotide sequence: TGTGCCAGCAGTGAGGGGACCCTCTTCGAGCAGTACTTC.